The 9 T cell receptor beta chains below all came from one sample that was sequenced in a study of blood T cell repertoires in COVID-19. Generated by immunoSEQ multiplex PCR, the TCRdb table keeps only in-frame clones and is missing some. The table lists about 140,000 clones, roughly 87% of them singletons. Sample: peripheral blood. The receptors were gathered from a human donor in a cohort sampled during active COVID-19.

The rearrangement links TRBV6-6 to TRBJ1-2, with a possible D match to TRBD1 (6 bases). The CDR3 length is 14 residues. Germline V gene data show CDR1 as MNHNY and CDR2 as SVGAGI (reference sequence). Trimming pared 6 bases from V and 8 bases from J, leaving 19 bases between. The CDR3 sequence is CASSLQGSLGGYTF. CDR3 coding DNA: TGTGCCAGCAGCCTACAGGGCTCTTTGGGCGGCTACACCTTC.

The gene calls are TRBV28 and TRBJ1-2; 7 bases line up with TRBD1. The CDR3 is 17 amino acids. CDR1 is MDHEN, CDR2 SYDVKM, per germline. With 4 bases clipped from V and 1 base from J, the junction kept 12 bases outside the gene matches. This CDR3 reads CASSSGTAFDFNYGYTF. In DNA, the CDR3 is TGTGCCAGCAGTTCCGGGACAGCCTTCGATTTTAACTATGGCTACACCTTC.

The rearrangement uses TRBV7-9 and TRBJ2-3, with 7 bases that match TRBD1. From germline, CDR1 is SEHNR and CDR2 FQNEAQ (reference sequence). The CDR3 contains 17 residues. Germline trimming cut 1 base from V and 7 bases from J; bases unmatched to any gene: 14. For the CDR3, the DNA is TGTGCCAGCAGCTTAGGCCGTACAGGGGTCGGCAGGCATACGCAGTATTTT. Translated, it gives CASSLGRTGVGRHTQYF.

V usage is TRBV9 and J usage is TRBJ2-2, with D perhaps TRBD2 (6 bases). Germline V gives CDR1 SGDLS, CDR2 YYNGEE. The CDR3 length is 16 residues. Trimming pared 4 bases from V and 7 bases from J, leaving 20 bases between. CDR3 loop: CASSPGGVALGGELFF. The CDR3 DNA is TGTGCCAGCAGCCCCGGGGGAGTGGCCCTGGGCGGGGAGCTGTTTTTT.

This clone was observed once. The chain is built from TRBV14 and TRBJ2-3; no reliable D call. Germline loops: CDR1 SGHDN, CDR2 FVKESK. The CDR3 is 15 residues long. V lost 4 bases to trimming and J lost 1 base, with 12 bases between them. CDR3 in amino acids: CASSRRLLGTDTQYF. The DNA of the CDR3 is TGTGCCAGCAGCCGGCGGCTACTTGGCACAGATACGCAGTATTTT.

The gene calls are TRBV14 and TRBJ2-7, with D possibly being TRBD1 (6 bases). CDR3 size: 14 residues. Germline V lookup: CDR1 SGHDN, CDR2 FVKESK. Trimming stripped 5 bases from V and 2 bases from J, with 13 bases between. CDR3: CASSKIQGPYEQYF. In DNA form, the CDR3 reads TGTGCCAGCAGCAAGATACAGGGCCCCTACGAGCAGTACTTC. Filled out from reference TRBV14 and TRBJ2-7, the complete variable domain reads EAGVTQFPSHSVIEKGQTVTLRCDPISGHDNLYWYRRVMGKEIKFLLHFVKESKQDESGMPNNRFLAERTGGTYSTLKVQPAELEDSGVYFCASSKIQGPYEQYFGPGTRLTVT.

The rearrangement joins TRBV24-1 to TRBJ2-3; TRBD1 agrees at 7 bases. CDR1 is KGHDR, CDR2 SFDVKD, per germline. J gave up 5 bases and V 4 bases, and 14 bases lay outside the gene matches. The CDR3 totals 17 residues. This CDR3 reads CATSDPVPDRAGDTQYF. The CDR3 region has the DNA TGTGCCACCAGTGACCCGGTTCCCGACAGGGCTGGAGATACGCAGTATTTT.

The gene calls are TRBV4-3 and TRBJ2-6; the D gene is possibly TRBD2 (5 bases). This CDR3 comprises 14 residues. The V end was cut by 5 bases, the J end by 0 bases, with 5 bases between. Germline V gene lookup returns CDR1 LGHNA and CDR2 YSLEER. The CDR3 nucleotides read TGCGCCAGCAGCGGGAGCTCTGGGGCCAACGTCCTGACTTTC. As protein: CASSGSSGANVLTF.

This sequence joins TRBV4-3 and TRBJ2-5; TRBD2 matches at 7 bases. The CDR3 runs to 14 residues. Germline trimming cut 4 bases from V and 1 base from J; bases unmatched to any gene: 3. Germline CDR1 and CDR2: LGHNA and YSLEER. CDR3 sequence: CASSRGLVQETQYF. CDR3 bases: TGCGCCAGCAGCCGAGGACTAGTCCAAGAGACCCAGTACTTC.